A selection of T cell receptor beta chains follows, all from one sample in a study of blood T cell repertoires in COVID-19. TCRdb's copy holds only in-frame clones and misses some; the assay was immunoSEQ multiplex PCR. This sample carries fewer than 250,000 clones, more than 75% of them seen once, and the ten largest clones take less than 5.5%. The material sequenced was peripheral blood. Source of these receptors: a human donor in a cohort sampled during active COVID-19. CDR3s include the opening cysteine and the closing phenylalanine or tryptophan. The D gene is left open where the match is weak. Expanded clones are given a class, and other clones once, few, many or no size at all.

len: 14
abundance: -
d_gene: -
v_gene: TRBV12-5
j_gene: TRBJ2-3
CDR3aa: CASGLGLDTDTQYF
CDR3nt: TGTGCTAGTGGTTTGGGACTGGACACAGATACGCAGTATTTT

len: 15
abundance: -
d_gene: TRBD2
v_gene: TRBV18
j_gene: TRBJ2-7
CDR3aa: CASSPGTSGTGEQYF
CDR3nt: TGTGCCAGCTCACCAGGGACTAGCGGGACGGGGGAGCAGTACTTC

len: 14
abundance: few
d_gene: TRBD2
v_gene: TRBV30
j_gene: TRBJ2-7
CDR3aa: CAWSVAGGPYEQYF
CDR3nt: TGTGCCTGGAGTGTGGCGGGAGGGCCCTACGAGCAGTACTTC

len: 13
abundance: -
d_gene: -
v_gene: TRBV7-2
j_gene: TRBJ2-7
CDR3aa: CASSLAPGYEQYF
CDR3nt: TGTGCCAGCAGCTTAGCGCCCGGCTACGAGCAGTACTTC

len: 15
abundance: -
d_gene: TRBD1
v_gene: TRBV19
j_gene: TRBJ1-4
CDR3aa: CASSSPGTGDEKLFF
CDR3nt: TGTGCCAGTAGTAGTCCCGGGACAGGGGATGAAAAACTGTTTTTT

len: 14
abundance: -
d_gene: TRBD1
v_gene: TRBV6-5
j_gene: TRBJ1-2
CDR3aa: CASRRPGQGVGYTF
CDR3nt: TGTGCCAGCAGGAGGCCGGGACAGGGGGTTGGCTACACCTTC

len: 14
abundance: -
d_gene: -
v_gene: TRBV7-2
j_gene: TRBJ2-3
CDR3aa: CASSLLTPTDTQYF
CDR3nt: TGTGCCAGCAGCTTATTGACTCCAACAGATACGCAGTATTTT

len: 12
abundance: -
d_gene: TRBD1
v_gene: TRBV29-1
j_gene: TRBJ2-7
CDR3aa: CSVQTVGTGQYF
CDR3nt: TGCAGCGTTCAAACGGTCGGGACAGGGCAGTACTTC

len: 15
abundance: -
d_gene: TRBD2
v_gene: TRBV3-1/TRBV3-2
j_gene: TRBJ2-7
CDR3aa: CASSQGGGSSYEQYF
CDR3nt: TGTGCCAGCAGCCAAGGGGGGGGAAGCTCCTACGAGCAGTACTTC

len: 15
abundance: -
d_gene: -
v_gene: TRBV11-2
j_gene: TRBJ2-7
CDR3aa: CASSPEEGLTYEQYF
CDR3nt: TGTGCCAGCAGCCCCGAGGAGGGGCTAACCTACGAGCAGTACTTC

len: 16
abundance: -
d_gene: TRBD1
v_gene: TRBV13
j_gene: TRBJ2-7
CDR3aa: CASSSVNRGRAYEQYF
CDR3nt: TGTGCCAGCAGCTCGGTCAACAGGGGAAGGGCCTACGAGCAGTACTTC

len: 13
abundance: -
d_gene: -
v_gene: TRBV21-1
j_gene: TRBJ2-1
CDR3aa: CASSKKGKGEQFF
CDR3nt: TGTGCCAGCAGCAAGAAGGGGAAGGGTGAGCAGTTCTTC

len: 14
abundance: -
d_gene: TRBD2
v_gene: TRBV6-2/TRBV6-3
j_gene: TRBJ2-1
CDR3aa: CASSYAGGPNEQFF
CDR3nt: TGTGCCAGCAGTTACGCGGGAGGCCCCAATGAGCAGTTCTTC

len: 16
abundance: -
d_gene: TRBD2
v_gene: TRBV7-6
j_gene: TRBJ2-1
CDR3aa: CASSTGVAGGDNEQFF
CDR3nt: TGTGCCAGCAGCACAGGGGTAGCGGGAGGGGACAATGAGCAGTTCTTC

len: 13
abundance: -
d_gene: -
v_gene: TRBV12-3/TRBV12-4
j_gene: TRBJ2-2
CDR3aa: CASSFSGTGELFF
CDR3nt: TGTGCCAGCAGTTTTAGTGGCACCGGGGAGCTGTTTTTT

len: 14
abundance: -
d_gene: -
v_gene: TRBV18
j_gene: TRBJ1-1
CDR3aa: CASSPTQQGTEAFF
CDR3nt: TGTGCCAGCTCACCTACCCAGCAGGGCACTGAAGCTTTCTTT

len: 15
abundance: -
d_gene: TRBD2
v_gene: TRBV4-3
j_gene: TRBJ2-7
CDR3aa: CASSQMGGSSYEQYF
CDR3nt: TGCGCCAGCAGCCAAATGGGGGGGAGTTCCTACGAGCAGTACTTC

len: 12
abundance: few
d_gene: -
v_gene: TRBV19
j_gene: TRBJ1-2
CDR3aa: CASSLGEYGYTF
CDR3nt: TGTGCCAGTAGTCTCGGGGAGTATGGCTACACCTTC